This TCR beta chain was obtained from a study of blood T cell repertoires in COVID-19. The CDR3 consists of 16 residues. Trimming left V 4 bases short and J 2 bases short, with 16 bases between. The germline V gene has CDR1 LGHDT and CDR2 YNNKEL (reference sequence). Assay: immunoSEQ multiplex PCR; the TCRdb copy retains only in-frame clones and omits some. This sample has 100,000 to 150,000 clones; 92% occur once, and the top ten carry roughly 2%. The clonotype was recovered from a man over 45 with COVID-19, enrolled during active disease. The genes are TRBV3-1 (or the pseudogene TRBV3-2) and TRBJ2-3; a possible D gene is TRBD2 (5 bases). Material: peripheral blood. CDR3: CASSPGLSRTTDTQYF. For the CDR3, the DNA is TGTGCCAGCAGCCCCGGACTGTCGAGAACCACAGATACGCAGTATTTT.